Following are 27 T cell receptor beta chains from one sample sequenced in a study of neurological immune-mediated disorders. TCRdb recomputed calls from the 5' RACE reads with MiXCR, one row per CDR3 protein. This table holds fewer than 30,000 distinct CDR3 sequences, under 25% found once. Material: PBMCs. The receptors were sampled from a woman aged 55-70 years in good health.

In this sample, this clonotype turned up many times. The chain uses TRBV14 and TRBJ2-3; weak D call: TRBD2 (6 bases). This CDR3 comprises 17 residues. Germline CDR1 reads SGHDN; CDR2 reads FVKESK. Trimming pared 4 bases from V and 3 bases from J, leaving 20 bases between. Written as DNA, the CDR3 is TGTGCCAGCAGCCGGGCGGGACGGAGGAAGGCAACAGATACGCAGTATTTT. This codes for CASSRAGRRKATDTQYF.

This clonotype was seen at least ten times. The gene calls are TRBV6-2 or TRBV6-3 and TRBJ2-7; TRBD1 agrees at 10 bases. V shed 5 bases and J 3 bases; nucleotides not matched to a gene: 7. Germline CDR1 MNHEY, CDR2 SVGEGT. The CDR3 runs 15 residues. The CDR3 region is CASSAGTGAFYEQYF. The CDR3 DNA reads TGTGCCAGCAGTGCCGGGACAGGGGCCTTCTACGAGCAGTACTTC.

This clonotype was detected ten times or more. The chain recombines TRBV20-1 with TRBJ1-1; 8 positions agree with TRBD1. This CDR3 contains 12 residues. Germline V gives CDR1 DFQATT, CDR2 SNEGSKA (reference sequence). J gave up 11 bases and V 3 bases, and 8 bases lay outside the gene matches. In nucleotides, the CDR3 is TGCAGTGCTAGCGACCGGACAGGGATCGCTTTCTTT. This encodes CSASDRTGIAFF.

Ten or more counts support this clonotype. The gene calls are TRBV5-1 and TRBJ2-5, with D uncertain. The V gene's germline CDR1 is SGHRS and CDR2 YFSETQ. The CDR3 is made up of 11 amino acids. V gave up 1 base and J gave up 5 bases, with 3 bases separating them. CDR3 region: CASSLLETQYF. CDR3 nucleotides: TGCGCCAGCAGCTTGCTGGAGACCCAGTACTTC.

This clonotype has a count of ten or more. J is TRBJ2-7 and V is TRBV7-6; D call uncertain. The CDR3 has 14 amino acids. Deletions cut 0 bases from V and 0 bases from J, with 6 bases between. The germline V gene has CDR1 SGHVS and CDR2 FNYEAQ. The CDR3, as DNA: TGTGCCAGCAGCTTAGCGGGCAACTCCTACGAGCAGTACTTC. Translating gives CASSLAGNSYEQYF. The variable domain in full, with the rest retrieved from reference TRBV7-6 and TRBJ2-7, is GAGVSQSPRYKVTKRGQDVALRCDPISGHVSLYWYRQALGQGPEFLTYFNYEAQQDKSGLPNDRFSAERPEGSISTLTIQRTEQRDSAMYRCASSLAGNSYEQYFGPGTRLTVT.

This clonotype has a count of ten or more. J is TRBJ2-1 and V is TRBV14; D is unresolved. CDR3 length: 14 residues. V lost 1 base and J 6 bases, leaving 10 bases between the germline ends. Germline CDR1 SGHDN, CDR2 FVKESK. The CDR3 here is CASSQASWGNEQFF. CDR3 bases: TGTGCCAGCAGCCAAGCCAGTTGGGGCAATGAGCAGTTCTTC.

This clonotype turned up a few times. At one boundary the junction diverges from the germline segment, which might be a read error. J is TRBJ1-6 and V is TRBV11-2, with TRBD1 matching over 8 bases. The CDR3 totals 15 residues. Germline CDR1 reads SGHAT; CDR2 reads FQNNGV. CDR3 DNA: TGTGCCAGCAGGTCTTCCAGGGACAGGTATTCACCCCTCGACTTT. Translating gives CASRSSRDRYSPLDF.

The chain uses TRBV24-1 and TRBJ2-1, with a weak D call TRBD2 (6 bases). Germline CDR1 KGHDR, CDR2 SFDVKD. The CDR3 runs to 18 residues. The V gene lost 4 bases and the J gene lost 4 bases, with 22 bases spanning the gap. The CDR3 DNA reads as TGTGCCACCAGTGACCCGGCCGGGTTGCGGGAAGATTACAATGAGCAGTTCTTC. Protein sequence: CATSDPAGLREDYNEQFF.

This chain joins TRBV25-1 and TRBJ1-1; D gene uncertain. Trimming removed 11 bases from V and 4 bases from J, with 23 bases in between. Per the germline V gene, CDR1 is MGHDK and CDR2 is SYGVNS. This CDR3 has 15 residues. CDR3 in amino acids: CASSGVASAATEAFF. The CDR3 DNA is TGTGCCTCCAGCGGGGTGGCTTCGGCGGCCACTGAAGCTTTCTTT. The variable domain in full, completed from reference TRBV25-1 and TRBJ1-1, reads EADIYQTPRYLVIGTGKKITLECSQTMGHDKMYWYQQDPGMELHLIHYSYGVNSTEKGDLSSESTVSRIRTEHFPLTLESARPSHTSQYLCASSGVASAATEAFFGQGTRLTVV.

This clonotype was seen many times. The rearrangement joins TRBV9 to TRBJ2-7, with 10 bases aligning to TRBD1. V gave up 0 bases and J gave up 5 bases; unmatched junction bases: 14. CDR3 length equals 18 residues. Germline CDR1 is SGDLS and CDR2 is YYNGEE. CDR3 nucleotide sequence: TGTGCCAGCAGCGTAGTGTGGGAGACAGGGGGCGCTTGGGACGAGCAGTACTTC. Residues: CASSVVWETGGAWDEQYF.

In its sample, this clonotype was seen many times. Written as DNA, the CDR3 is TGTGCCAGCAGCTGGACTAGCGGGAGGGTCGATGAGCAGTTCTTC. Protein: CASSWTSGRVDEQFF. This chain links TRBV11-2 with TRBJ2-1; the match to TRBD2 covers 15 bases. The ends lost 4 bases at V and 8 bases at J; junction bases unmatched: 3. CDR1 is SGHAT, CDR2 FQNNGV, per germline. This CDR3 region has 15 residues.

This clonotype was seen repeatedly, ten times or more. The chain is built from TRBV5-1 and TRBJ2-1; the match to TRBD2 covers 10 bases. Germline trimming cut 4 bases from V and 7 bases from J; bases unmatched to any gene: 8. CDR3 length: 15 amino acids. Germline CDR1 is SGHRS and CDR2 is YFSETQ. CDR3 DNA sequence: TGCGCCAGCAGCCAAAGCGGGGGGGCCTGGAATGAGCAGTTCTTC. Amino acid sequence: CASSQSGGAWNEQFF.

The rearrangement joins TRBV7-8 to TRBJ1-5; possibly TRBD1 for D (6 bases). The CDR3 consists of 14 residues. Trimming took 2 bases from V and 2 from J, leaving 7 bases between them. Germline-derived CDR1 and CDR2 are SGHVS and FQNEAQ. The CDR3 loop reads CASSLRQGNQPQHF. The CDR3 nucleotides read TGTGCCAGCAGCTTACGACAGGGCAATCAGCCCCAGCATTTT. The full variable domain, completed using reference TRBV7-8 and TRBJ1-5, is GAGVSQSPRYKVAKRGQDVALRCDPISGHVSLFWYQQALGQGPEFLTYFQNEAQLDKSGLPSDRFFAERPEGSVSTLKIQRTQQEDSAVYLCASSLRQGNQPQHFGDGTRLSIL.

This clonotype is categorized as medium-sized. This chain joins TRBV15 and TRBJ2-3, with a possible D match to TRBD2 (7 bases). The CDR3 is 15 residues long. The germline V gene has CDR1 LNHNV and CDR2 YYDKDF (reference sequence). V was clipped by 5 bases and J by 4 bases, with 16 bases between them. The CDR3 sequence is CATSAPGGASDTQYF. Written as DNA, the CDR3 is TGTGCCACCAGCGCGCCGGGGGGCGCTTCAGATACGCAGTATTTT.

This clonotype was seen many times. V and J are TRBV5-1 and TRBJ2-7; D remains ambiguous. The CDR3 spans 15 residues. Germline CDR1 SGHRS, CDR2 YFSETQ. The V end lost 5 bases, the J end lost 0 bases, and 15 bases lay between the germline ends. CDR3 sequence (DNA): TGCGCCAGCAGGTTTTCTGGTGTCGGCTCCTACGAGCAGTACTTC. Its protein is CASRFSGVGSYEQYF. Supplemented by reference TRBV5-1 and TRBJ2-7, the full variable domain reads KAGVTQTPRYLIKTRGQQVTLSCSPISGHRSVSWYQQTPGQGLQFLFEYFSETQRNKGNFPGRFSGRQFSNSRSEMNVSTLELGDSALYLCASRFSGVGSYEQYFGPGTRLTVT.

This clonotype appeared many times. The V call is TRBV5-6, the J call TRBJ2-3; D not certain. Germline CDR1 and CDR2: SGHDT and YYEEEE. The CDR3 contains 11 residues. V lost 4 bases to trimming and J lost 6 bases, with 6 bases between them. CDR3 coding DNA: TGTGCCAGCAGCCTAGGGGATACGCAGTATTTT. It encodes CASSLGDTQYF.

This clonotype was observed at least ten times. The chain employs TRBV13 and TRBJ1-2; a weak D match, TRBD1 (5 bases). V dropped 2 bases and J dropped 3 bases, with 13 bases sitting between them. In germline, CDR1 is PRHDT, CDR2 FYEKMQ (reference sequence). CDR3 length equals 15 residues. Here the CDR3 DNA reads TGTGCCAGCAGCTTAATCCAGGGAGAGGACTATGGCTACACCTTC. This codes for CASSLIQGEDYGYTF. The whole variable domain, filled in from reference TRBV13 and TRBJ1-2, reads AAGVIQSPRHLIKEKRETATLKCYPIPRHDTVYWYQQGPGQDPQFLISFYEKMQSDKGSIPDRFSAQQFSDYHSELNMSSLELGDSALYFCASSLIQGEDYGYTFGSGTRLTVV.

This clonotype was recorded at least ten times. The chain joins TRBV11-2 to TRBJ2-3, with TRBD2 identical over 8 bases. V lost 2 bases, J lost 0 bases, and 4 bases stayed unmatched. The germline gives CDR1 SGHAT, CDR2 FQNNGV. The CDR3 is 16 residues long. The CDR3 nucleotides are TGTGCCAGCAGCTTATTAACTAGCGGTAGCACAGATACGCAGTATTTT. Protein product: CASSLLTSGSTDTQYF.

CDR3 nucleotides: TGTGCCAGCAGTGGGTCAGTTGGTCCCATGGAGCCCCAGCATTTT. Its translation is CASSGSVGPMEPQHF. The gene calls are TRBV3-1 and TRBJ1-5; D is uncertain. CDR1 and CDR2 (germline): LGHDT, YNNKEL (reference sequence). The length of the CDR3 is 15 residues. Deletions cut 6 bases from V and 8 bases from J, with 20 bases between.

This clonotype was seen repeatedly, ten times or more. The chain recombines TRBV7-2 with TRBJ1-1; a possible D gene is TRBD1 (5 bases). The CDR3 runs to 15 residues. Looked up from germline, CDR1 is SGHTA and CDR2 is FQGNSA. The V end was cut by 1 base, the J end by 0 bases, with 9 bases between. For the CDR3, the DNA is TGTGCCAGCAGCTTAGTATGGGGGGTGAACACTGAAGCTTTCTTT. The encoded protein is CASSLVWGVNTEAFF.

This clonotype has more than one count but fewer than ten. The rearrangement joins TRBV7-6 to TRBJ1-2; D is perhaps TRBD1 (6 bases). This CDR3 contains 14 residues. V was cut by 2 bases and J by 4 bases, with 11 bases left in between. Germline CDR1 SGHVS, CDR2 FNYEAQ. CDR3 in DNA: TGTGCCAGCAGCTTACCCGGGACATTCTATGGCTACACCTTC. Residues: CASSLPGTFYGYTF.

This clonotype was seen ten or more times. CDR3 nucleotide sequence: TGTGCCAGCAGCCGTGGGACAGGGGATGGCGAGCAGTACTTC. Translating gives CASSRGTGDGEQYF. The chain recombines TRBV7-6 with TRBJ2-7, with TRBD1 identical over 10 bases. Germline lookup yields CDR1 SGHVS and CDR2 FNYEAQ. V lost 5 bases, J lost 6 bases, and 7 bases stayed unmatched. The CDR3 contains 14 residues.

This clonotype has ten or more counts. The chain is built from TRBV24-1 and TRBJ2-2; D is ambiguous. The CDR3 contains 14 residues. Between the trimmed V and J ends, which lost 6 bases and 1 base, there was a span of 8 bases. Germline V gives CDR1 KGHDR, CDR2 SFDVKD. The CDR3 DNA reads TGTGCCACCAGTCCGTCAGGGAACACCGGGGAGCTGTTTTTT. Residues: CATSPSGNTGELFF.

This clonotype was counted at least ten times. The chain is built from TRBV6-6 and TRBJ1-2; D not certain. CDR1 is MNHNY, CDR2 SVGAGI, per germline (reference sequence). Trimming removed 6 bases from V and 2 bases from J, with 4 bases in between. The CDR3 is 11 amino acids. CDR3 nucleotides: TGTGCCAGCAGGCCCAACTATGGCTACACCTTC. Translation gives CASRPNYGYTF.

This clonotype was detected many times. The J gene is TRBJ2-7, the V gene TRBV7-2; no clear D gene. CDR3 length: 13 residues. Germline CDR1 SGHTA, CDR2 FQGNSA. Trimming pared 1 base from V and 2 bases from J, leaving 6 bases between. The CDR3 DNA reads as TGTGCCAGCAGCTTAGATTGGACCTACGAGCAGTACTTC. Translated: CASSLDWTYEQYF.

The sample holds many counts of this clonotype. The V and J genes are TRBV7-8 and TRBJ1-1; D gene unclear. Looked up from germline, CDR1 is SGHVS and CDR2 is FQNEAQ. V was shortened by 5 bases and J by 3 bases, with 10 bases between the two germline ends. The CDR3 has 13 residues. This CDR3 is CASSLTLDTEAFF. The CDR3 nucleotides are TGTGCCAGCAGCCTAACCTTGGACACTGAAGCTTTCTTT.

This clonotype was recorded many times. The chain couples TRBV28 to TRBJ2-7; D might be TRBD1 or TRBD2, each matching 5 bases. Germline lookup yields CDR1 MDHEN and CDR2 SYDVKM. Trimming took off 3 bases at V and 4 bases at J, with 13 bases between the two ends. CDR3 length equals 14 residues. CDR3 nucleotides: TGTGCCAGCAGTTTCCCGCCCGGGGCTTACGAGCAGTACTTC. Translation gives CASSFPPGAYEQYF.